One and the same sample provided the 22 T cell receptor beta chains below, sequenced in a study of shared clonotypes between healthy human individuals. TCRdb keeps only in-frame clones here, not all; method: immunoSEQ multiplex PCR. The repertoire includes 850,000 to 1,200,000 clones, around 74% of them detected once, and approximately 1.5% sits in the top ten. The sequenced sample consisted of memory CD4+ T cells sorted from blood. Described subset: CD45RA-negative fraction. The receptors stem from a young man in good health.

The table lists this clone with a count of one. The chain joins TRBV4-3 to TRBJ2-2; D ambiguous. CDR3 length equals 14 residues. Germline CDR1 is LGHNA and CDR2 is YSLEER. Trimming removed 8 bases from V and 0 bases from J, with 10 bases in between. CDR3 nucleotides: TGCGCCAGCGGCGAGTTCGCGAACACCGGGGAGCTGTTTTTT. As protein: CASGEFANTGELFF.

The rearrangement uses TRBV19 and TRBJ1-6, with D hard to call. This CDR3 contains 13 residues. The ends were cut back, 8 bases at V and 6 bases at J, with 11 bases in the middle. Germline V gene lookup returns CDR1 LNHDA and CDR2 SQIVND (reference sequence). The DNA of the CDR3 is TGTGCCAGTGGGATTACCGTTAATTCACCCCTCCACTTT. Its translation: CASGITVNSPLHF.

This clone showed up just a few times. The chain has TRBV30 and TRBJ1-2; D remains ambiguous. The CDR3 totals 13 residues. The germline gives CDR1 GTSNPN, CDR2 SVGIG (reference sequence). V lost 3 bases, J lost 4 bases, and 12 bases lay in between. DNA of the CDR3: TGTGCCTGGAGCCCGACGCAAGGCTATGGCTACACCTTC. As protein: CAWSPTQGYGYTF.

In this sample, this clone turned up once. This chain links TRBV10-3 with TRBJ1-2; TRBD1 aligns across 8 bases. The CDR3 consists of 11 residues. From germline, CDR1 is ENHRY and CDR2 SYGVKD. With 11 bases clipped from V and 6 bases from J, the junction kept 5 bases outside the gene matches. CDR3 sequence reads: CAAQGGDGYTF. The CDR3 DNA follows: TGTGCCGCACAGGGGGGAGATGGCTACACCTTC.

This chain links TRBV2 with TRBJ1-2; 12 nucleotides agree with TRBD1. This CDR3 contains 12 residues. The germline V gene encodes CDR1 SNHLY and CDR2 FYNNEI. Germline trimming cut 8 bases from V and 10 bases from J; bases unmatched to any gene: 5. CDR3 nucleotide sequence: TGTGCCAGCCGGGTGGGACAGGGGGCCTACACCTTC. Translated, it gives CASRVGQGAYTF.

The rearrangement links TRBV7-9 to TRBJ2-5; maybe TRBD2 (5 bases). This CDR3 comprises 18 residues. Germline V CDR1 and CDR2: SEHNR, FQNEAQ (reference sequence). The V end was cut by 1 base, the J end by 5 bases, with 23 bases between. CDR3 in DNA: TGTGCCAGCAGCTTAGGACGAATTACGAGTGGAGGATGGGAGACCCAGTACTTC. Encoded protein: CASSLGRITSGGWETQYF.

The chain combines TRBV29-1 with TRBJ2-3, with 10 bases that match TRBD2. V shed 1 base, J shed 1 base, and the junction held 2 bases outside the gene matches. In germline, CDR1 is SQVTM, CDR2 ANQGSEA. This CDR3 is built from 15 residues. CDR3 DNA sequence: TGCAGCGTTGAAGGTCTAGCGGGGGGCACAGATACGCAGTATTTT. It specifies CSVEGLAGGTDTQYF.

The DNA for the CDR3 is TGTGCCAGTAGTACCAAAATCAATGAGCAGTTCTTC. Protein product: CASSTKINEQFF. The chain has TRBV19 and TRBJ2-1; D is unclear. In germline, CDR1 is LNHDA, CDR2 SQIVND (reference sequence). This CDR3 spans 12 amino acids. V was trimmed by 4 bases and J by 6 bases, leaving 7 bases between them.

CDR3 coding DNA: TGTGCCAGCAGCGTCTCGGGACAGGGGAATAGAGATACGCAGTATTTT. It codes for CASSVSGQGNRDTQYF. The chain combines TRBV9 with TRBJ2-3, with TRBD1 matching 10 bases. The CDR3 spans 16 residues. After removal of 2 bases from V and 5 bases from J, the junction contained 8 bases not matched to a gene. CDR1 is SGDLS and CDR2 is YYNGEE in the germline V gene.

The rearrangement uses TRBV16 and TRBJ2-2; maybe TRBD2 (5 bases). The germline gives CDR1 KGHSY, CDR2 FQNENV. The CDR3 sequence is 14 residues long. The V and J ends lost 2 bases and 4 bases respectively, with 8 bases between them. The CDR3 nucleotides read TGTGCCAGCAGCCAAACTAGTTTCACCGGGGAGCTGTTTTTT. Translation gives CASSQTSFTGELFF.

In DNA form, the CDR3 reads TGTGCCATCCGCGAGGGTCGGACCCAGTACTTC. Protein sequence: CAIREGRTQYF. This sequence joins TRBV6-6 and TRBJ2-5; D might be TRBD2 (5 bases). Germline V lookup: CDR1 MNHNY, CDR2 SVGAGI (reference sequence). This CDR3 has 11 residues. Trimming took 10 bases from V and 7 from J, leaving 13 bases between them.

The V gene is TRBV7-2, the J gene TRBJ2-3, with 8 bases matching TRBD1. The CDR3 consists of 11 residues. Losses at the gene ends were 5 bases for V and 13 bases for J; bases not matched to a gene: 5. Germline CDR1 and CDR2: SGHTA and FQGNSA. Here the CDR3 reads CASSQGGQEYF. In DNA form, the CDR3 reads TGTGCCAGCAGCCAGGGGGGACAGGAGTATTTT.

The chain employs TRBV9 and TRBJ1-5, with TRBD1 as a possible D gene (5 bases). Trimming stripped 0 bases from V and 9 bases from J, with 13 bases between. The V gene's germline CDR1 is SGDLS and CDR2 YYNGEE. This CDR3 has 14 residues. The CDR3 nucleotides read TGTGCCAGCAGCGTAGGGAGGGGTGAGGGGCCCCAGCATTTT. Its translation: CASSVGRGEGPQHF.

CDR3 DNA: TGTGCCAGCAGCCAATACGGATTAAACACCATATATTTT. This sequence encodes CASSQYGLNTIYF. This chain links TRBV14 with TRBJ1-3; D unclear. This CDR3 contains 13 residues. V dropped 2 bases and J dropped 6 bases, with 8 bases sitting between them. Germline-derived CDR1 and CDR2 are SGHDN and FVKESK.

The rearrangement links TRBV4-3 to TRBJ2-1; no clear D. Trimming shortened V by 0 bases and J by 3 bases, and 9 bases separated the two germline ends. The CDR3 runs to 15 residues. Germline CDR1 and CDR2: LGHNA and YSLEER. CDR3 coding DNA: TGCGCCAGCAGCCAAGAAGGTTCGGACTACAATGAGCAGTTCTTC. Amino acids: CASSQEGSDYNEQFF.

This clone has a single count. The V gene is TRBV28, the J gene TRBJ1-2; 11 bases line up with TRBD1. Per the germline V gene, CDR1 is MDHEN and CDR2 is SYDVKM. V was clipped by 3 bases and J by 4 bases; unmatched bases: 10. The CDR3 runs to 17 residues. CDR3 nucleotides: TGTGCCAGCAGTTTTCCCGGACAGGGGGCCAAACTCTATGGCTACACCTTC. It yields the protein CASSFPGQGAKLYGYTF.

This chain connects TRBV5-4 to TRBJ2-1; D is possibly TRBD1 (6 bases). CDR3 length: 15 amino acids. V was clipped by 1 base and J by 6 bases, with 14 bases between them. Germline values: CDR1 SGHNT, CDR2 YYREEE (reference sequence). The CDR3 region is CASSLNRVGSNEQFF. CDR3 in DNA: TGTGCCAGCAGCTTGAACAGGGTCGGTTCCAATGAGCAGTTCTTC.

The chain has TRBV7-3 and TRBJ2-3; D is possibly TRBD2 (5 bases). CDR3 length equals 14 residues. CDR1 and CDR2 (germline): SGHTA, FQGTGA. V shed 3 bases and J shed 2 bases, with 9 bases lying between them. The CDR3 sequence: CASSFSGVTDTQYF. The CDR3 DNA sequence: TGTGCCAGCAGCTTCTCCGGGGTCACAGATACGCAGTATTTT.

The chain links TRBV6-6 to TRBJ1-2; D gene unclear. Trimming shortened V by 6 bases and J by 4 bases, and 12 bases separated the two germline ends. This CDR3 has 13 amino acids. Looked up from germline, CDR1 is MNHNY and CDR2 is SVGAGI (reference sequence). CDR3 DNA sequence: TGTGCCAGCAGCCCGGAGCGGGGCTATGGCTACACCTTC. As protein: CASSPERGYGYTF.

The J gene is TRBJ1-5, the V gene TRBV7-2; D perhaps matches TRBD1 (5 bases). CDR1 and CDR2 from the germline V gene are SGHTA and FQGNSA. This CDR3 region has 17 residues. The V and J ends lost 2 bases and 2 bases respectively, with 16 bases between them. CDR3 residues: CASSLMPRALGNQPQHF. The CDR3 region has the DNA TGTGCCAGCAGCTTAATGCCCAGGGCTCTTGGCAATCAGCCCCAGCATTTT.

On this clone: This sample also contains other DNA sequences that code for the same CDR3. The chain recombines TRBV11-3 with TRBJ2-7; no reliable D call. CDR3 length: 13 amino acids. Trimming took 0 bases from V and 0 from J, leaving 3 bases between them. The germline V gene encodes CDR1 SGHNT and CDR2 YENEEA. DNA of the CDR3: TGTGCCAGCAGCTTAGAGAGCTCCTACGAGCAGTACTTC. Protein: CASSLESSYEQYF.

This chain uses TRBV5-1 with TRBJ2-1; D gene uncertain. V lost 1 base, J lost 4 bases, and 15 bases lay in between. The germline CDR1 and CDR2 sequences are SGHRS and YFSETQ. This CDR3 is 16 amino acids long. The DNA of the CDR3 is TGCGCCAGCAGCTTGCTTCACTCCTCAAATTACAATGAGCAGTTCTTC. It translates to CASSLLHSSNYNEQFF. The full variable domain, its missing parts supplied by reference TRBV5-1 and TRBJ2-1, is KAGVTQTPRYLIKTRGQQVTLSCSPISGHRSVSWYQQTPGQGLQFLFEYFSETQRNKGNFPGRFSGRQFSNSRSEMNVSTLELGDSALYLCASSLLHSSNYNEQFFGPGTRLTVL.